These 14 T cell receptor beta chains share one sample of origin, sequenced in a study of cytomegalovirus exposure and HLA in healthy donors. Primers: 60 Vbeta forward and 13 Jbeta reverse. Sequencing used immunoSEQ multiplex PCR; TCRdb keeps in-frame clones, though not all of them. The sample records approximately 160,000 clones, 75% to 85% being singletons. Sequences were obtained from PBMCs. These TCRs come from a woman aged 50 to 60 in good health and CMV-seropositive.

The chain carries TRBV29-1 and TRBJ1-1; TRBD1 is a possible D gene (5 bases). Germline CDR1 and CDR2: SQVTM and ANQGSEA. The CDR3 loop spans 13 amino acids. Trimming shortened V by 7 bases and J by 1 base, and 13 bases separated the two germline ends. The CDR3 nucleotides read TGCAGCGCAGGGAGGGGTCCGAACACTGAAGCTTTCTTT. This gives the protein CSAGRGPNTEAFF.

The V gene is TRBV6-5, the J gene TRBJ1-3, with 9 bases that match TRBD1. This CDR3 contains 16 residues. The germline CDR1 and CDR2 sequences are MNHEY and SVGAGI. Losses at the gene ends were 0 bases for V and 5 bases for J; bases not matched to a gene: 5. For the CDR3, the DNA is TGTGCCAGCAGTTACTCCGGGACAGGGACCAGAAACACCATATATTTT. Protein product: CASSYSGTGTRNTIYF.

The gene calls are TRBV6-4 and TRBJ2-5; TRBD2 matches 7 bases. V trimming: 6 bases; J trimming: 5 bases; junction bases outside the gene matches: 12. CDR3 size: 15 residues. Per germline, CDR1 MRHNA and CDR2 SNTAGT. CDR3 nucleotides: TGTGCCAGCAGCGTATCTAGCGGCTCGGGGGAGACCCAGTACTTC. Protein sequence: CASSVSSGSGETQYF.

The CDR3 loop reads CASSLSMGQNYGYTF. The DNA of the CDR3 is TGTGCCAGCAGTCTAAGCATGGGACAGAACTATGGCTACACCTTC. The chain joins TRBV6-6 to TRBJ1-2; 7 bases agree with TRBD1. The CDR3 is made up of 15 amino acids. Trimming cost V 5 bases and J 2 bases; bases outside gene matches: 8. Germline V gene data show CDR1 as MNHNY and CDR2 as SVGAGI (reference sequence).

This clone was seen once. The chain couples TRBV6-5 to TRBJ2-1, with D perhaps TRBD2 (6 bases). V was clipped by 4 bases and J by 5 bases, with 12 bases between them. The CDR3 has 14 amino acids. The germline CDR1 and CDR2 sequences are MNHEY and SVGAGI. CDR3 nucleotides: TGTGCCAGCAGTTTGGGGAGGAACCACAATGAGCAGTTCTTC. Residues: CASSLGRNHNEQFF.

The DNA for the CDR3 is TGCGCCAGCAGCTTGGACAGGGGGCAAGTTACGCAGTATTTT. It translates to CASSLDRGQVTQYF. The V call is TRBV5-1, the J call TRBJ2-3; 9 bases map to TRBD1. The germline V gene has CDR1 SGHRS and CDR2 YFSETQ. The CDR3 has 14 residues. After removal of 0 bases from V and 8 bases from J, the junction contained 4 bases not matched to a gene.

This clone was recorded only once. The chain links TRBV18 to TRBJ2-2; D uncertain. There are 14 residues in the CDR3. Trimming pared 3 bases from V and 5 bases from J, leaving 10 bases between. Per the germline V gene, CDR1 is KGHSH and CDR2 is LQKENI. The CDR3 region is CASSPRSETGELFF. The CDR3 DNA sequence: TGTGCCAGCTCACCCAGGTCCGAAACCGGGGAGCTGTTTTTT.

This sequence joins TRBV6-5 and TRBJ1-1; D unresolved. The CDR3 runs to 16 residues. V lost 2 bases and J 5 bases, leaving 18 bases between the germline ends. Looked up from germline, CDR1 is MNHEY and CDR2 is SVGAGI. The CDR3 sequence is CASSYPRRGGHTEAFF. CDR3 sequence (DNA): TGTGCCAGCAGTTACCCAAGGCGGGGAGGTCATACTGAAGCTTTCTTT.

The chain carries TRBV5-6 and TRBJ1-2, with D hard to call. The CDR3 has 14 residues. V lost 4 bases and J 4 bases, leaving 14 bases between the germline ends. The germline V gene has CDR1 SGHDT and CDR2 YYEEEE. The CDR3 DNA sequence: TGTGCCAGCAGCCTCGCGGGAGGGCCCTATGGCTACACCTTC. Amino acid sequence: CASSLAGGPYGYTF.

Only one count was recorded for this clone. The chain has TRBV6-4 and TRBJ1-1; a possible D gene is TRBD1 (6 bases). Trimming shortened V by 4 bases and J by 4 bases, and 13 bases separated the two germline ends. The CDR3 is 14 residues long. The V gene's germline CDR1 is MRHNA and CDR2 SNTAGT. The CDR3 sequence is CASSVDRDSTEAFF. CDR3 nucleotide sequence: TGTGCCAGCAGTGTGGACAGAGATTCCACTGAAGCTTTCTTT.

This clone was detected only once. V gene TRBV2 combines with J gene TRBJ2-2; 11 positions agree with TRBD1. The V segment lost 5 bases and the J segment 4 bases; nucleotides outside the gene matches: 6. The CDR3 totals 16 residues. CDR1 and CDR2 (germline): SNHLY, FYNNEI. The CDR3 DNA is TGTGCCAGCAGTTCCGGACAGGGGGCTCGCACCGGGGAGCTGTTTTTT. It codes for CASSSGQGARTGELFF.

In regard to this clone: The same CDR3 can be traced to other DNA sequences in this sample. The genes are TRBV5-1 and TRBJ1-2; D is ambiguous. Germline lookup yields CDR1 SGHRS and CDR2 YFSETQ. The V end lost 0 bases, the J end lost 7 bases, and 10 bases lay between the germline ends. The CDR3 is 13 amino acids. CDR3: CASSLAGRSGYTF. In nucleotides, the CDR3 is TGCGCCAGCAGCTTGGCCGGGAGGAGTGGCTACACCTTC.

The rearrangement links TRBV28 to TRBJ2-7; perhaps TRBD2 as D (6 bases). In germline, CDR1 is MDHEN, CDR2 SYDVKM. This CDR3 has 13 residues. V dropped 6 bases and J dropped 7 bases, with 16 bases sitting between them. The CDR3 spells CASSFLVGGEQYF. The DNA for the CDR3 is TGTGCCAGCAGCTTCCTAGTGGGAGGAGAGCAGTACTTC.

The CDR3, as DNA: TGTGCCAGCAGCTTAAGAGTCTGGGGCCGCACAGATACGCAGTATTTT. Its translation: CASSLRVWGRTDTQYF. The V call is TRBV7-9, the J call TRBJ2-3; D possibly corresponds to TRBD1 (5 bases). CDR1 and CDR2 from the germline V gene are SEHNR and FQNEAQ (reference sequence). The CDR3 sequence is 16 residues long. Trimming removed 2 bases from V and 1 base from J, with 13 bases in between.